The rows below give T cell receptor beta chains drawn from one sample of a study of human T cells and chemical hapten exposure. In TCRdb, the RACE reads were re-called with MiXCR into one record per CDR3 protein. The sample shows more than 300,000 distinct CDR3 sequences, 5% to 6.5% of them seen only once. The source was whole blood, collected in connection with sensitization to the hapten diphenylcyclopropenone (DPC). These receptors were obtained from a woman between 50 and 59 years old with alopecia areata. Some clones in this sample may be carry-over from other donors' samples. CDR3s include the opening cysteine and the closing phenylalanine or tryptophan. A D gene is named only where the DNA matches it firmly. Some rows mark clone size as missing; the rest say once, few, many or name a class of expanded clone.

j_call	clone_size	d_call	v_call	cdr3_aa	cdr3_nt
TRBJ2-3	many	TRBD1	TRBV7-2	CASSLQGRDTQYF	TGTGCCAGCAGTTTACAGGGGCGTGATACGCAGTATTTT
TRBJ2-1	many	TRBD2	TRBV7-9	CASSPRVAGSYNEQFF	TGTGCCAGCAGCCCCCGGGTAGCGGGGTCCTACAATGAGCAGTTCTTC
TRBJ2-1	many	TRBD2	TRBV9	CASSRPSGGAPSYNEQFF	TGTGCCAGCAGCCGACCTAGCGGGGGGGCACCCTCCTACAATGAGCAGTTCTTC
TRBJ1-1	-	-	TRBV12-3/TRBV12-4	CASSTPNGGKTFEAFF	TGTGCCAGCAGTACTCCGAATGGGGGCAAAACCTTTGAAGCTTTCTTT
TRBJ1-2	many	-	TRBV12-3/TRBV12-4	CASSPGTDYGYTF	TGTGCCAGCAGTCCCGGGACGGACTATGGCTACACCTTC
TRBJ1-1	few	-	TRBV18	CASSPQYGTEAFF	TGTGCCAGCTCACCACAATATGGGACTGAAGCTTTCTTT
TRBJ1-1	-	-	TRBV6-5	CASSPRAEVSATEAFF	TGTGCCAGCAGTCCCCGAGCGGAGGTATCTGCCACTGAAGCTTTCTTT
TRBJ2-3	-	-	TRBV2	CASPGGRLGTDTQYF	TGTGCCAGCCCCGGGGGGCGCTTAGGCACAGATACGCAGTATTTT
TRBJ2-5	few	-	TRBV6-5	CASSYSLGAEETQYF	TGTGCCAGCAGTTACTCCCTCGGCGCGGAGGAGACCCAGTACTTC
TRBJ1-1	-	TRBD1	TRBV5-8	CASSLETGVGTEAFF	TGTGCCAGCAGCTTGGAGACAGGGGTTGGCACTGAAGCTTTCTTT
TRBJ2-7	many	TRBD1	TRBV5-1	CASGAGQGSHEQYF	TGCGCCAGCGGGGCTGGACAGGGGTCCCACGAGCAGTACTTC
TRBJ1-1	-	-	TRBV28	CTSSFQILDEAFF	TGTACCAGCAGCTTCCAAATTTTAGATGAAGCTTTCTTT
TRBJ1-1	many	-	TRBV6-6	CASSYGDSEAFF	TGTGCCAGCAGTTACGGAGACTCCGAAGCTTTCTTT
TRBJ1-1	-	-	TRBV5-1	CASSSEGREGTEAFF	TGCGCCAGCAGCTCGGAGGGGAGGGAGGGGACTGAAGCTTTCTTT
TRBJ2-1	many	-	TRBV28	CASRLLGDEQFF	TGTGCCAGCAGGCTACTAGGGGATGAGCAGTTCTTC
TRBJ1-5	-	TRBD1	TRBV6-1	CASRDRGSETYSNQPQHF	TGTGCCAGCAGGGACAGGGGGTCAGAAACTTATAGCAATCAGCCCCAGCATTTT
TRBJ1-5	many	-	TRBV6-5	CASSRAGVSSNQPQHF	TGTGCCAGCAGTCGGGCGGGGGTTTCGAGCAATCAGCCCCAGCATTTT
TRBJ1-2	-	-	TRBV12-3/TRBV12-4	CASSHTRTYGYTF	TGTGCCAGCAGTCACACGAGGACCTATGGCTACACCTTC
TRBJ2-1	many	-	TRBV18	CASSPWQLGNEQFF	TGTGCCAGCTCACCCTGGCAACTGGGAAATGAGCAGTTCTTC
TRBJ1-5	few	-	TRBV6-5	CASSPTGISNQPQHF	TGTGCCAGCAGTCCTACAGGGATTAGCAATCAGCCCCAGCATTTT
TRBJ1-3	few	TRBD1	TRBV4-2	CASSQGPGQLLGNTIYF	TGTGCCAGCAGCCAGGGCCCGGGACAGCTCCTTGGAAACACCATATATTTT
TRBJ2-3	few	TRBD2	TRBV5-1	CASSPTRTSGGGRTDTQYF	TGCGCCAGCAGCCCGACTCGGACTAGCGGGGGAGGACGCACAGATACGCAGTATTTT
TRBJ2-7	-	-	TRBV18	CASSPPSTGRAYEQYF	TGTGCCAGCTCACCACCTTCGACAGGGAGGGCCTACGAGCAGTACTTC
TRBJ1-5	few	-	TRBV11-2	CASSPTNSGNQPQHF	TGTGCCAGCAGCCCTACTAATAGCGGCAATCAGCCCCAGCATTTT
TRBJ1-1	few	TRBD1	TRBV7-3	CASSPTNRGTEAFF	TGTGCCAGCAGCCCTACAAACAGGGGCACTGAAGCTTTCTTT
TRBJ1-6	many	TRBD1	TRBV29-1	CSVADRLGSPLHF	TGCAGCGTTGCGGACAGGCTTGGGTCACCCCTCCACTTT
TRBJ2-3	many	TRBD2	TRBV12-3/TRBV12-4	CASGDSGGTDTQYF	TGTGCCAGCGGAGATAGCGGGGGCACAGATACGCAGTATTTT
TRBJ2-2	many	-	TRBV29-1	CSVWVTYTGELFF	TGCAGCGTTTGGGTCACCTACACCGGGGAGCTGTTTTTT
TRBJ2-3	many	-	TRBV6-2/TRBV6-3	CASSQRTASTDTQYF	TGTGCCAGCAGTCAAAGGACAGCTAGCACAGATACGCAGTATTTT
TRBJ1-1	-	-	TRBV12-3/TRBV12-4	CASSVMNTEAFF	TGTGCCAGCAGCGTAATGAACACTGAAGCTTTCTTT
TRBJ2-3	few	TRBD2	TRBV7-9	CASSPNSGIPTDTQYF	TGTGCCAGCAGCCCCAATAGCGGGATCCCCACAGATACGCAGTATTTT
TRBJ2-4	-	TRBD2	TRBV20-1	CSATGPGAGQNIQYF	TGCAGTGCTACCGGCCCAGGAGCGGGACAAAACATTCAGTACTTC
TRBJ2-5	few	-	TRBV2	CASRAEETQYF	TGTGCCAGCAGGGCGGAAGAGACCCAGTACTTC
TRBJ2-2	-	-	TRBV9	CASSVTPGVAGELFF	TGTGCCAGCAGCGTGACTCCAGGGGTTGCCGGGGAGCTGTTTTTT
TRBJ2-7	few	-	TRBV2	CASSVGQEGYEQYF	TGTGCCAGCAGTGTAGGACAGGAGGGCTACGAGCAGTACTTC
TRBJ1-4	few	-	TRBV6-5	CASSYSSGSNEKLFF	TGTGCCAGCAGTTACTCGAGCGGAAGTAATGAAAAACTGTTTTTT
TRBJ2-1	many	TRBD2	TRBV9	CASSVASGTSGYNEQFF	TGTGCCAGCAGCGTAGCCTCCGGGACTAGCGGGTACAATGAGCAGTTCTTC
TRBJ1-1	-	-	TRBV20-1	CSASPIEGGMNTEAFF	TGCAGTGCTAGCCCTATCGAGGGTGGGATGAACACTGAAGCTTTCTTT
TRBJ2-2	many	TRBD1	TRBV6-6	CASSRTGGAGELFF	TGTGCCAGCAGTCGGACAGGGGGCGCCGGGGAGCTGTTTTTT
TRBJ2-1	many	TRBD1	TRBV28	CASSYRGRLNEQFF	TGTGCCAGCAGTTACAGGGGGCGGTTAAATGAGCAGTTCTTC
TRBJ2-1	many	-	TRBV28	CASSFRQGGANEQFF	TGTGCCAGCAGTTTCCGTCAGGGGGGTGCGAATGAGCAGTTCTTC
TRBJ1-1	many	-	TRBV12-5	CASGLDRSAFF	TGTGCTAGTGGTTTGGACCGGTCTGCTTTCTTT
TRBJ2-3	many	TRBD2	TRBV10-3	CAISPIGRGRGPDTQYF	TGTGCCATCAGCCCTATAGGGCGGGGGAGGGGCCCAGATACGCAGTATTTT
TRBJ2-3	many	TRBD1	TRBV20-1	CSARDYRTGKTDTQYF	TGCAGTGCTAGAGATTATCGGACAGGGAAGACAGATACGCAGTATTTT
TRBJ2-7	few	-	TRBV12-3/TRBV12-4	CASSSDLQGYEQYF	TGTGCCAGCAGTTCCGACCTACAGGGCTACGAGCAGTACTTC
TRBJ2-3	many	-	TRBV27	CASRLTGISSTDTQYF	TGTGCCAGCAGGCTCACAGGGATCTCTAGCACAGATACGCAGTATTTT
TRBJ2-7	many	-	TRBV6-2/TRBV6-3	CASRPDNRGWGEQYF	TGTGCCAGCAGGCCGGACAACCGAGGGTGGGGCGAGCAGTACTTC
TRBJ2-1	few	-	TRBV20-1	CSARGMNEQFF	TGCAGTGCTAGAGGAATGAATGAGCAGTTCTTC
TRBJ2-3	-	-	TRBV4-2	CASSQKREIDTQYF	TGTGCCAGCAGCCAAAAAAGGGAGATAGATACGCAGTATTTT
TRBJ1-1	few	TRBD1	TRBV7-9	CASSYDRVETEAFF	TGTGCCAGCAGTTACGACAGGGTCGAGACTGAAGCTTTCTTT
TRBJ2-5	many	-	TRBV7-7	CASSLSPAQETQYF	TGTGCCAGCAGCTTATCCCCAGCACAAGAGACCCAGTACTTC
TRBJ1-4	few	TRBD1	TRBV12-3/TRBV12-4	CASSLALGTVKAEKLFF	TGTGCCAGCAGTTTAGCGCTGGGGACAGTCAAGGCTGAAAAACTGTTTTTT
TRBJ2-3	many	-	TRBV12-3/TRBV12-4	CASSPVPGGFTDTQYF	TGTGCCAGCAGCCCGGTGCCCGGGGGTTTCACAGATACGCAGTATTTT
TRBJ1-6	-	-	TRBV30	CAWSIPSSPLHF	TGTGCCTGGAGTATCCCCAGCTCACCCCTCCACTTT
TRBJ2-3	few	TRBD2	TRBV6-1	CASKGWTSGGPTDTQYF	TGTGCCAGCAAGGGATGGACTAGCGGGGGACCCACAGATACGCAGTATTTT
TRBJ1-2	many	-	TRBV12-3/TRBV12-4	CASSPEGVYGYTF	TGTGCCAGCAGTCCCGAGGGGGTCTATGGCTACACCTTC
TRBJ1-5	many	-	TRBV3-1	CASSQGAISNQPQHF	TGTGCCAGCAGCCAAGGGGCTATTAGCAATCAGCCCCAGCATTTT
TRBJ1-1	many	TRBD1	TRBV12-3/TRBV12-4	CASGDRGRTEAFF	TGTGCCAGCGGGGACAGGGGGCGAACTGAAGCTTTCTTT